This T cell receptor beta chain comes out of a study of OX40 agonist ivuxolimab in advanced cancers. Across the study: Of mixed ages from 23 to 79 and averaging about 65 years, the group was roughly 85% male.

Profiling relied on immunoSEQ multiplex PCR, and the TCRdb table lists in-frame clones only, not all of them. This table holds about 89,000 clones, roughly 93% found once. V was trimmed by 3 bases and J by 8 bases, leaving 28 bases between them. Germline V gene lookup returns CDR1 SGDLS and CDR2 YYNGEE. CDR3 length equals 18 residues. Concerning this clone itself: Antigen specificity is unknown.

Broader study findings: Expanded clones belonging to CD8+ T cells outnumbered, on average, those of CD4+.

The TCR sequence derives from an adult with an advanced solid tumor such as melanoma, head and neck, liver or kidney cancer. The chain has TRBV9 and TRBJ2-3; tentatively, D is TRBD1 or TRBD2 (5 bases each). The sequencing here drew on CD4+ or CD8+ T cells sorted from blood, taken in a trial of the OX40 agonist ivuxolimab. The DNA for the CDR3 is TGTGCCAGCAGCGAGGCCCCTCGGGACGGTCCTCCACCCGGTACGCAGTATTTT. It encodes CASSEAPRDGPPPGTQYF. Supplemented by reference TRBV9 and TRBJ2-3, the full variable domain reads DSGVTQTPKHLITATGQRVTLRCSPRSGDLSVYWYQQSLDQGLQFLIQYYNGEERAKGNILERFSAQQFPDLHSELNLSSLELGDSALYFCASSEAPRDGPPPGTQYFGPGTRLTVL.